This T cell receptor (beta chain) was recovered during a study of T cell responses to AZD1222 COVID-19 vaccine. V lost 1 base and J 0 bases, leaving 9 bases between the germline ends. This CDR3 spans 15 amino acids. Germline assignment: CDR1 MNHEY and CDR2 SVGAGI. Clones were read by immunoSEQ multiplex PCR, and TCRdb kept only the in-frame ones, dropping some. The sample gives some 150,000 clones, roughly 94% of which show up once; over 0.95% is in the top ten. V and J are TRBV6-5 and TRBJ1-1; D remains ambiguous. The source of this sequence is an adult in good health. This specimen consisted of peripheral blood, obtained on day 0 of AZD1222 vaccination. This CDR3 reads CASSYWGSMNTEAFF. The CDR3 DNA reads TGTGCCAGCAGTTACTGGGGAAGTATGAACACTGAAGCTTTCTTT.